The 20 T cell receptor beta chains given below trace back to one sample, sequenced in a study of blood T cell repertoires in COVID-19 (TCRdb year 2020). Library preparation was by the immunoSEQ multiplex PCR assay. TCRdb took this table from immuneACCESS and kept in-frame rearrangements with V and J called. Such tables lack part of the clones; where checked against another copy, unresolved V genes explain under half of the gap, and the rest is unexplained. The table for this sample lists hundreds of thousands of clones; 70% to 90% of them were counted only once. The ten largest clones add up to more than 2% of the sample. The specimen sequenced was PBMCs or T cells enriched from blood (not recorded which). The receptor source for this set is a man between 25 and 39 years old who had recovered from COVID-19.

This clone was observed once. The chain combines TRBV18 with TRBJ2-1; D gene uncertain. The CDR3 extends over 15 amino acids. Trimming left V 3 bases short and J 8 bases short, with 17 bases between. The germline CDR1 and CDR2 sequences are KGHSH and LQKENI. This CDR3 reads CASSPQRGISDEQFF. The CDR3 bases are TGTGCCAGCTCACCGCAGCGAGGTATCTCCGATGAGCAGTTCTTC.

The sample holds one count of this clone. The rearrangement uses TRBV11-2 and TRBJ2-7; D unclear. Trimming cost V 1 base and J 6 bases, with 10 bases left between them. The CDR3 has 13 amino acids. The germline CDR1 and CDR2 sequences are SGHAT and FQNNGV. CDR3 protein: CASSLVSQSEQYF. CDR3 coding DNA: TGTGCCAGCAGCTTAGTCAGTCAATCCGAGCAGTACTTC.

This clone occurred once. The chain uses TRBV3-1 (or the pseudogene TRBV3-2) and TRBJ1-3, with D possibly TRBD1 on 6 matching bases. Germline CDR1 LGHDT, CDR2 YNNKEL (reference sequence). Trimming cost V 0 bases and J 7 bases, with 13 bases left between them. The CDR3 is made up of 15 amino acids. The CDR3 loop reads CASSQDAAGVNTIYF. DNA for the CDR3: TGTGCCAGCAGCCAAGATGCTGCAGGGGTGAACACCATATATTTT.

J is TRBJ1-5 and V is TRBV10-3, with no clear D. Germline V gene sequence: CDR1 ENHRY, CDR2 SYGVKD. V shed 10 bases and J shed 0 bases, with 13 bases lying between them. This CDR3 is 14 amino acids long. CDR3 sequence: CASMAANSNQPQHF. The CDR3 nucleotides read TGTGCCAGTATGGCCGCAAATAGCAATCAGCCCCAGCATTTT.

The rearrangement links TRBV7-2 to TRBJ2-3; maybe TRBD2 (6 bases). The V gene's germline CDR1 is SGHTA and CDR2 FQGNSA. There are 14 residues in the CDR3. Trimming pared 7 bases from V and 0 bases from J, leaving 11 bases between. CDR3 sequence reads: CASTRGTSTDTQYF. As DNA, the CDR3 is TGTGCCAGCACGCGGGGAACTAGCACAGATACGCAGTATTTT.

This chain links TRBV20-1 with TRBJ2-7; D uncertain. This CDR3 comprises 13 residues. In germline, CDR1 is DFQATT, CDR2 SNEGSKA (reference sequence). Trimming shortened V by 3 bases and J by 3 bases, and 12 bases separated the two germline ends. CDR3 loop: CSASAETNYEQYF. The CDR3 DNA sequence: TGCAGTGCTAGTGCTGAGACAAACTACGAGCAGTACTTC.

The chain employs TRBV27 and TRBJ1-3, with a possible D match to TRBD1 (5 bases). Trimming removed 0 bases at V and 4 bases at J, with 13 bases between. The CDR3 has 16 residues. From germline, CDR1 is MNHEY and CDR2 SMNVEV (reference sequence). The CDR3 sequence: CASSLSWQGTGNTIYF. The CDR3 nucleotides read TGTGCCAGCAGTTTATCCTGGCAGGGCACAGGAAACACCATATATTTT.

V gene TRBV6-2 or TRBV6-3 combines with J gene TRBJ1-2; 8 bases match TRBD1. This CDR3 region has 16 residues. From germline, CDR1 is MNHEY and CDR2 SVGEGT. Trimming removed 2 bases from V and 2 bases from J; junction bases left unmatched: 7. The CDR3 spells CASSYDSPGGNYGYTF. CDR3 nucleotides: TGTGCCAGCAGTTACGATTCCCCAGGGGGCAACTATGGCTACACCTTC.

The genes are TRBV29-1 and TRBJ2-7, with D uncertain. V lost 4 bases and J lost 3, with 7 bases in between. The CDR3 spans 11 residues. Per germline, CDR1 SQVTM and CDR2 ANQGSEA. The CDR3, as DNA: TGCAGCGTTGCAAGAGGCTACGAGCAGTACTTC. It codes for CSVARGYEQYF.

The sample holds one count of this clone. V usage is TRBV29-1 and J usage is TRBJ2-3; 10 positions match TRBD2. Germline V gives CDR1 SQVTM, CDR2 ANQGSEA. The CDR3 has 13 residues. V was pared by 3 bases and J by 11 bases, with 8 bases of the junction left unmatched. This CDR3 is CSVDQRGGRGQYF. CDR3 nucleotides: TGCAGCGTTGACCAGCGGGGGGGCCGAGGGCAGTATTTT.

J is TRBJ2-2 and V is TRBV3-1 (or the pseudogene TRBV3-2), with TRBD1 as a possible D gene (6 bases). This CDR3 spans 15 amino acids. V was shortened by 4 bases and J by 1 base, with 10 bases between the two germline ends. The germline gives CDR1 LGHDT, CDR2 YNNKEL (reference sequence). In DNA, the CDR3 is TGTGCCAGCAGCCGACCGACAGGGAACACCGGGGAGCTGTTTTTT. Translated: CASSRPTGNTGELFF.

The rearrangement uses TRBV6-5 and TRBJ1-2; 8 nucleotides match TRBD1. CDR1 is MNHEY and CDR2 is SVGAGI in the germline V gene. J lost 6 bases, V lost 4 bases, and 10 bases had no gene match. This CDR3 has 15 amino acids. This CDR3 is CASSLRTGRGDGYTF. The CDR3 nucleotides read TGTGCCAGCAGTTTAAGGACAGGGAGGGGCGATGGCTACACCTTC.

The chain is built from TRBV12-5 and TRBJ2-7; TRBD2 aligns across 7 bases. Germline CDR1 and CDR2: LGHNT and FRNRAP. The J segment lost 0 bases and the V segment lost 9 bases, leaving 5 bases of the junction unmatched. The CDR3 is 13 amino acids. The chain's CDR3 is CASSVAGSYEQYF. The CDR3 nucleotides are TGTGCTAGCAGCGTAGCGGGCTCCTACGAGCAGTACTTC.

This clone was recorded once. The chain links TRBV6-5 to TRBJ1-2; maybe TRBD1 (5 bases). Germline V lookup: CDR1 MNHEY, CDR2 SVGAGI. The V end lost 6 bases, the J end lost 4 bases, and 9 bases lay between the germline ends. The CDR3 covers 12 residues. This chain's CDR3 is CASRGRFYGYTF. CDR3 coding DNA: TGTGCCAGCAGGGGGCGGTTCTATGGCTACACCTTC.

To note about this clone: Different DNA sequences within this sample yield the same CDR3. J is TRBJ2-1 and V is TRBV5-1; 7 bases are a match to TRBD1. The V gene end was trimmed by 0 bases and the J gene end by 2 bases; junction bases not matched to a gene: 2. This CDR3 comprises 15 residues. Germline loops: CDR1 SGHRS, CDR2 YFSETQ. CDR3 residues: CASSLGQGAYNEQFF. CDR3 nucleotides: TGCGCCAGCAGCTTGGGACAGGGCGCCTACAATGAGCAGTTCTTC.

This chain connects TRBV19 to TRBJ2-3, with a possible D match to TRBD2 (6 bases). Germline CDR1 LNHDA, CDR2 SQIVND (reference sequence). V was clipped by 5 bases and J by 0 bases, with 21 bases between them. The CDR3 sequence is 18 residues long. The CDR3: CASSPLRTEGRSTDTQYF. CDR3 coding DNA: TGTGCCAGTAGTCCCTTACGAACTGAAGGGAGGAGCACAGATACGCAGTATTTT.

This sequence joins TRBV2 and TRBJ1-2; perhaps TRBD1 as D (6 bases). Trimming cost V 6 bases and J 2 bases, with 13 bases left between them. The CDR3 consists of 14 residues. Germline lookup yields CDR1 SNHLY and CDR2 FYNNEI. CDR3 in amino acids: CASSGGRDNYGYTF. The CDR3 nucleotides are TGTGCCAGCAGCGGGGGGCGGGACAACTATGGCTACACCTTC.

The chain has TRBV24-1 and TRBJ1-5; 7 bases align to TRBD1. The V and J ends lost 12 bases and 0 bases, in that order; junction bases with no gene match: 10. The V gene's germline CDR1 is KGHDR and CDR2 SFDVKD. This CDR3 has 15 amino acids. CDR3 nucleotides: TGTGCCCCCCGAAACGGGACAGCTAGCAATCAGCCCCAGCATTTT. Translated, it gives CAPRNGTASNQPQHF.

The V gene is TRBV18, the J gene TRBJ1-1, with 9 nucleotides matching TRBD1. The V gene end was trimmed by 2 bases and the J gene end by 0 bases; junction bases not matched to a gene: 10. The CDR3 totals 18 residues. CDR1 and CDR2 from the germline V gene are KGHSH and LQKENI. CDR3 protein: CASSPITGTGFMNTEAFF. CDR3 nucleotide sequence: TGTGCCAGCTCACCAATCACCGGGACAGGGTTCATGAACACTGAAGCTTTCTTT.

The gene calls are TRBV27 and TRBJ2-5, with D possibly matching TRBD2 (5 bases). Trimming cost V 5 bases and J 5 bases, with 18 bases left between them. This CDR3 comprises 15 residues. Germline V gene lookup returns CDR1 MNHEY and CDR2 SMNVEV (reference sequence). DNA of the CDR3: TGTGCCAGCAGTGAAATCGGGCGGGCCAAGGAGACCCAGTACTTC. Its protein is CASSEIGRAKETQYF.